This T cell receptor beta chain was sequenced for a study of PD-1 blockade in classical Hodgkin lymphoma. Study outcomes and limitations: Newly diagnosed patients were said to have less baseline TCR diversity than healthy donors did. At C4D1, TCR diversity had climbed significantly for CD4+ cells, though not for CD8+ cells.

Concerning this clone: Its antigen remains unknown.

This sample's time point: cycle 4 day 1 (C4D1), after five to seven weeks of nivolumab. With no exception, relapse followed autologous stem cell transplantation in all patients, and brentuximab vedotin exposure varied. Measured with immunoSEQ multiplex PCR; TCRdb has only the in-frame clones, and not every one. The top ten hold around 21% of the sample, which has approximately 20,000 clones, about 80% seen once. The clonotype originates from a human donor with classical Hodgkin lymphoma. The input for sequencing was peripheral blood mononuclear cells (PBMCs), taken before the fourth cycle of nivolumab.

CDR3 sequence reads: CASSFRTVGDTQYF. The CDR3 nucleotides read TGTGCCAGCAGCTTTCGGACCGTGGGAGATACGCAGTATTTT. V is TRBV12-1 and J is TRBJ2-3. TRBV12-1 has pseudogene status. This CDR3 spans 14 amino acids.